This note documents a single T cell receptor (beta chain) sequence. Germline V gene data show CDR1 as SGHRS and CDR2 as YFSETQ. V trimming: 3 bases; J trimming: 7 bases; junction bases outside the gene matches: 12. The CDR3 totals 16 residues. The sample belongs to a study of blood T cell repertoires in COVID-19. Study-level information: T cells, B-cell-depleted T cells, or PBMCs supplied cDNA or gDNA.

Produced via immunoSEQ multiplex PCR; TCRdb's table is partial and in-frame only. There are 200,000 or so clones in the sample; around three quarters occur only once, and less than 7% lies in the top ten. The specimen was peripheral blood. V and J are TRBV5-1 and TRBJ2-1, with 8 bases matching TRBD1. The sequence derives from a woman between 65 and 79 years old with acute or convalescent COVID-19. CDR3 sequence reads: CASSWIGQGSGNEQFF. The DNA for the CDR3 is TGCGCCAGCAGCTGGATCGGACAGGGAAGTGGAAATGAGCAGTTCTTC.